This entry lists 11 T cell receptor beta chains sequenced from one sample in a study of T cells in Graves' hyperthyroidism and ophthalmopathy. The TCR beta CDR3 regions underwent amplification using RNA transcripts as the source. A set of HTBI primers served as the primers for a first-round RT-PCR of the TCR CDR3. TCRdb re-called the multiplex PCR reads through MiXCR, storing one row per CDR3 protein. There are approximately 300,000 distinct CDR3 sequences in the sample; approximately 15% occur only once, and over 50% lies in the top ten. The sample comprised blood. These receptors all stem from a woman aged 55-69 years with Graves' ophthalmopathy.

The chain combines TRBV5-4 with TRBJ2-2; perhaps TRBD1 as D (6 bases). Trimming removed 3 bases at V and 1 base at J, with 10 bases between. The germline gives CDR1 SGHNT, CDR2 YYREEE (reference sequence). This CDR3 comprises 15 residues. The CDR3 DNA follows: TGTGCCAGCAGCTCCGGACAGAGGAACACCGGGGAGCTGTTTTTT. It translates to CASSSGQRNTGELFF.

At least ten counts were recorded for this clonotype. The J gene is TRBJ2-3, the V gene TRBV28; maybe TRBD1 (6 bases). Trimming removed 8 bases at V and 2 bases at J, with 17 bases between. In germline, CDR1 is MDHEN, CDR2 SYDVKM. The CDR3 runs to 15 residues. CDR3 in DNA: TGTGCCAGCGGATACAGGGTGACAATCACAGATACGCAGTATTTT. Translation gives CASGYRVTITDTQYF.

The rearrangement links TRBV6-6 to TRBJ1-5, with D unresolved. CDR3 size: 13 residues. The V and J ends lost 2 bases and 3 bases respectively, with 5 bases between them. Per the germline V gene, CDR1 is MNHNY and CDR2 is SVGAGI (reference sequence). The CDR3: CASSYRFNQPQHF. The CDR3, as DNA: TGTGCCAGCAGTTACCGATTCAATCAGCCCCAGCATTTT.

This clonotype was recorded at least ten times. This chain's CDR3 is CASSYRPGTGVFYEQYF. CDR3 nucleotide sequence: TGTGCCAGCAGTTACCGTCCCGGGACAGGGGTGTTCTACGAGCAGTACTTC. The chain couples TRBV6-5 to TRBJ2-7, with 10 nucleotides matching TRBD1. V dropped 2 bases and J dropped 3; count of bases not matched to a gene: 10. CDR3 length: 17 residues. Looked up from germline, CDR1 is MNHEY and CDR2 is SVGAGI.

This clonotype was counted between two and nine times. This clone may be a read error of a much larger clone one base away. The chain carries TRBV20-1 and TRBJ2-5; D not resolved. V was pared by 4 bases and J by 1 base, with 10 bases between. Germline V gene lookup returns CDR1 DFQATT and CDR2 SNEGSKA (reference sequence). This CDR3 is built from 13 residues. CDR3 residues: CSAKEAGQETQYF. The CDR3 nucleotides read TGCAGTGCTAAAGAGGCTGGCCAAGAGACCCAGTACTTC.

This clonotype was recorded many times. This rearrangement joins TRBV28 to TRBJ2-5; no reliable D call. CDR3 length equals 13 residues. V shed 6 bases and J shed 0 bases, with 8 bases lying between them. Looked up from germline, CDR1 is MDHEN and CDR2 is SYDVKM. The CDR3: CASSRLNQETQYF. CDR3 DNA: TGTGCCAGCAGCAGACTCAACCAAGAGACCCAGTACTTC.

The chain links TRBV20-1 to TRBJ2-1; maybe TRBD2 (6 bases). This CDR3 has 18 residues. V gave up 0 bases and J gave up 0 bases, with 18 bases separating them. The germline V gene has CDR1 DFQATT and CDR2 SNEGSKA (reference sequence). The CDR3 loop reads CSARDGGSSGSSYNEQFF. For the CDR3, the DNA is TGCAGTGCTAGAGATGGGGGGAGTAGCGGAAGCTCCTACAATGAGCAGTTCTTC.

This clonotype was picked up many times. The chain has TRBV12-3 or TRBV12-4 and TRBJ2-3, with 9 bases lining up with TRBD1. J lost 2 bases, V lost 5 bases, and 5 bases had no gene match. The CDR3 is 15 residues long. The CDR3 sequence is CASSRGQGFTDTQYF. The CDR3 DNA reads as TGTGCCAGCAGTCGCGGACAGGGGTTCACAGATACGCAGTATTTT.

The chain has TRBV9 and TRBJ2-7; D is uncertain. CDR1 and CDR2 from the germline V gene are SGDLS and YYNGEE. Trimming stripped 4 bases from V and 2 bases from J, with 13 bases between. This CDR3 region has 14 residues. CDR3 nucleotide sequence: TGTGCCAGCAGCCCTAGGACGAAAACCTACGAGCAGTACTTC. Translated, it gives CASSPRTKTYEQYF.

The chain combines TRBV5-1 with TRBJ2-7, with TRBD1 matching over 8 bases. The J segment lost 5 bases and the V segment lost 2 bases, leaving 6 bases of the junction unmatched. The CDR3 has 14 amino acids. Per the germline V gene, CDR1 is SGHRS and CDR2 is YFSETQ. CDR3 amino acids: CASSFGTGGNEQYF. CDR3 coding DNA: TGCGCCAGCAGCTTCGGGACAGGCGGCAACGAGCAGTACTTC.

This chain joins TRBV9 and TRBJ1-4, with D perhaps matching TRBD1 (5 bases). CDR3 size: 16 residues. Germline loops: CDR1 SGDLS, CDR2 YYNGEE. Deletions cut 3 bases from V and 10 bases from J, with 22 bases between. This CDR3 is CASSAPSGAAGGKLFF. CDR3 coding DNA: TGTGCCAGCAGCGCACCTTCCGGGGCCGCCGGGGGAAAACTGTTTTTT.